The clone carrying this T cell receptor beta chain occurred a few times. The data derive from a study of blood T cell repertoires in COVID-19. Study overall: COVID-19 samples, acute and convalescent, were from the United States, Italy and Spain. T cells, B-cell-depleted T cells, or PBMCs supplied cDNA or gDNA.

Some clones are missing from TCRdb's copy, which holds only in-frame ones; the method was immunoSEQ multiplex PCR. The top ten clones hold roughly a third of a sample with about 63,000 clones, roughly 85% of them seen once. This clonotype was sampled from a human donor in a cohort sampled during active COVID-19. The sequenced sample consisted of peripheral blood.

CDR3 bases: TGTGCCAGCAGCCAAGACCTACTAGCTGATACGCAGTATTTT. Translated: CASSQDLLADTQYF. The chain recombines TRBV3-1 (or the pseudogene TRBV3-2) with TRBJ2-3; tentative D call: TRBD2 (6 bases). Germline-derived CDR1 and CDR2 are LGHDT and YNNKEL (reference sequence). The ends were cut back, 0 bases at V and 6 bases at J, with 10 bases in the middle. This CDR3 is 14 amino acids long.